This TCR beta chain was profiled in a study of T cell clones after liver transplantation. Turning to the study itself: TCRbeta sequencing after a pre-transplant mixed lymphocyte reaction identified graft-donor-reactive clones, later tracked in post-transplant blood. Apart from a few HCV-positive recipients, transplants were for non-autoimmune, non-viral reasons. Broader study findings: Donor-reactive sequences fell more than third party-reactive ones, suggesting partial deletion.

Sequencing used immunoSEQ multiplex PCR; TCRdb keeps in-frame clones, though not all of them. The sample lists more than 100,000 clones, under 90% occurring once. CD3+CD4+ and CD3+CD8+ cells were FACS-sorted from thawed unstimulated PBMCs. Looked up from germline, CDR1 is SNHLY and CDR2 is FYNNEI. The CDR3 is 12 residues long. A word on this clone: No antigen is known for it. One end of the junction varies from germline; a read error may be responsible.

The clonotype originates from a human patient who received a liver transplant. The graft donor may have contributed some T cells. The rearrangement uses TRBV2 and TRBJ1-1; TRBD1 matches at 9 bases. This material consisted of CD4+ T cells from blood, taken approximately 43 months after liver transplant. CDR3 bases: TGTGCCAGCACCAGGAGTGGGACAGGGACAGACTTT. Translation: CASTRSGTGTDF.